The entry below describes one TCR beta chain. What it binds is not known. Here immunoSEQ multiplex PCR was the method, and the copy in TCRdb shows in-frame clones only, minus some. Of about 580,000 clones in the sample, 95% to 98% were seen once. This specimen comes from a study of shared clonotypes between healthy human individuals. Study details: Participating donors consisted of a couple of women and a few men aged 18 to 49. Every donor yielded three CD4 naive, three CD4 memory, two CD8 naive and one CD8 memory plate.

Findings of the study overall: Sampling covered nothing but blood. Tissue TCR repertoires likely differ from those found in blood.

CD45RO-negative, CCR7-positively selected cells formed the naive CD8 fraction, excluding terminally differentiated effector memory CD45RA+ cells. The sequenced sample was naive CD8+ T cells sorted from blood. The TCR comes from a man aged 25 to 40 in good health.

CDR3 residues: CASSEAELAQDEYEQYF. In nucleotides, the CDR3 is TGTGCCAGCAGTGAAGCGGAACTCGCGCAGGACGAGTACGAGCAGTACTTC. This chain connects TRBV6-1 to TRBJ2-7; D is uncertain. V dropped 0 bases and J dropped 4 bases, with 19 bases sitting between them. This CDR3 is 17 amino acids long. CDR1 is MNHNS, CDR2 SASEGT, per germline.